This T cell receptor (beta chain) was observed in a study of T-cell memory formation after mild COVID-19. Study conclusions and caveats: Contracting CD8+ clones were enriched in EMRA, CD4+ mainly in CM and EM.

Germline V gene data show CDR1 as ENHRY and CDR2 as SYGVKD. The V and J ends lost 3 bases and 7 bases respectively, with 10 bases between them. The CDR3 sequence is 12 residues long. About this clonotype itself: The antigen is not known.

Each CDR3 protein gets one entry after TCRdb re-called the 5' RACE reads with MiXCR. The sample contains 350,000 to 500,000 distinct CDR3 sequences, roughly a quarter of which appear only once. V usage is TRBV10-3 and J usage is TRBJ2-7; a possible D gene is TRBD2 (7 bases). The sample consisted of PBMCs or a T cell subset sorted from them (not recorded which). The receptor comes from an adult woman who had mild COVID-19 (a few samples of this study predate the infection). Cell type and time point are not known. For the CDR3, the DNA is TGTGCCATCAGTGAAGGGGGGGGTGAGCAGTACTTC. This encodes CAISEGGGEQYF.